Detailed here is one T cell receptor beta chain. No antigen is known for it. No per-base quality is available; no much larger clone lies one base away. Libraries were built with the immunoSEQ multiplex PCR assay. TCRdb holds this immuneACCESS table with in-frame rearrangements only. Some clones are missing; in checked studies, unresolved V genes explain under half, and the rest has no known cause. In this sample the table shows roughly 49,000 clones, 85% to 90% of which occur a single time. The ten largest account for over 1.2% of the sample. This record belongs to a study of T cell changes during pregnancy in multiple sclerosis (dated by TCRdb to 2018 to 2020). In the study overall: The study examined how the T cell repertoire changed over the course of pregnancy in women with multiple sclerosis.

Via the germline V gene, CDR1 is SGDLS and CDR2 YYNGEE. Measured from the cysteine to the phenylalanine, the CDR3 is 15 residues long. Kept here is only the CDR3 DNA, which spans 45 bases and is read in frame from base 1. V loses 4 bases at its end and J loses 2 bases; junction bases beyond the gene matches: 4. Rearrangement joined TRBV9 to TRBJ2-2, with 8 bases in between that match TRBD2. This TCR was sampled from a female donor in good health, enrolled as a control in a pregnancy study. The material was peripheral blood, obtained in the first trimester of pregnancy. Here the CDR3 is given as CASSPGLANTGELFF. The nucleotide sequence reads TGTGCCAGCAGCCCCGGACTAGCCAACACCGGGGAGCTGTTTTTT.